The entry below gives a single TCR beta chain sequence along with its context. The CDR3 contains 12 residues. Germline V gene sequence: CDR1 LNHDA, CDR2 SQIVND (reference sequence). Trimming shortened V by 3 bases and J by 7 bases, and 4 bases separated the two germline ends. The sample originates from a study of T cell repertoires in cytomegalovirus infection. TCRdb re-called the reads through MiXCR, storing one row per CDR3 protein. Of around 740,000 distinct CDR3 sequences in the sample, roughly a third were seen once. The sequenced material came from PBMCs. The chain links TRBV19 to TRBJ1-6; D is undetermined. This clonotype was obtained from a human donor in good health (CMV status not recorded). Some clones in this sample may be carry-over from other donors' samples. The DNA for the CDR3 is TGTGCCAGTAGTATGGGGAATTCACCCCTCCACTTT. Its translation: CASSMGNSPLHF.